The following is a T cell receptor beta chain sequence with its context. Its matching antigen is unknown. The donors, all healthy, were Caucasians living in Russia, aged about 6 to 90. Investigators took approximately 10 milliliters of peripheral blood from every donor. These data come from a study of blood T cells in healthy people across ages. Study details: Using template switching, researchers captured about one barcoded beta molecule for each two T cells.

Primed by a sample-barcoded 5' primer and a J-beta primer mix, a second PCR proceeded for 7 to 11 cycles. One entry per CDR3 protein, called by TCRdb with MiXCR from the 5' RACE reads. The sample has about 1.8 million distinct CDR3 sequences, approximately 50% seen once. The CDR3 runs 13 residues. Germline CDR1 is MNHEY and CDR2 is SVGEGT. Deletions cut 8 bases from V and 2 bases from J, with 13 bases between. Regarding the study as a whole: Any changes in expanded clonotypes were possibly confounded, as donor CMV status remained unknown.

The chain has TRBV6-2 or TRBV6-3 and TRBJ2-7, with no clear D. This clonotype was obtained from a woman aged 40 to 50 in good health. The sequenced sample consisted of blood. CDR3 nucleotide sequence: TGTGCCAGCGTTGGCGAACTCCCCTACGAGCAGTACTTC. As protein: CASVGELPYEQYF.